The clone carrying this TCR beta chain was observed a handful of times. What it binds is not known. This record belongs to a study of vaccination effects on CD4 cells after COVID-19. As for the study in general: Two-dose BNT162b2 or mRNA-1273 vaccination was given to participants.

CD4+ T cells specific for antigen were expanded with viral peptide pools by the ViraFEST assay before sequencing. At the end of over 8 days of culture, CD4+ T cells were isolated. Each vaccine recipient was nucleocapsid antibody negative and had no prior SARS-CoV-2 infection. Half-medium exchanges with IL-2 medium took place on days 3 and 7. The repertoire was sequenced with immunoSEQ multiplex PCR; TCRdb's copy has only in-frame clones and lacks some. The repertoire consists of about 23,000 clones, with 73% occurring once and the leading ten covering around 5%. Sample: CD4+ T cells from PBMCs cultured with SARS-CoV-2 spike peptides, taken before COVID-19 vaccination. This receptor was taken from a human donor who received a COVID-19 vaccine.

The CDR3 DNA follows: TGTGCCAGCAGCTACAACAATCAGCCCCAGCATTTT. Translation gives CASSYNNQPQHF. The chain joins TRBV7-2 to TRBJ1-5; no clear D gene. CDR1 is SGHTA, CDR2 FQGNSA, per germline. This CDR3 spans 12 amino acids. Deletions cut 4 bases from V and 3 bases from J, with 4 bases between.